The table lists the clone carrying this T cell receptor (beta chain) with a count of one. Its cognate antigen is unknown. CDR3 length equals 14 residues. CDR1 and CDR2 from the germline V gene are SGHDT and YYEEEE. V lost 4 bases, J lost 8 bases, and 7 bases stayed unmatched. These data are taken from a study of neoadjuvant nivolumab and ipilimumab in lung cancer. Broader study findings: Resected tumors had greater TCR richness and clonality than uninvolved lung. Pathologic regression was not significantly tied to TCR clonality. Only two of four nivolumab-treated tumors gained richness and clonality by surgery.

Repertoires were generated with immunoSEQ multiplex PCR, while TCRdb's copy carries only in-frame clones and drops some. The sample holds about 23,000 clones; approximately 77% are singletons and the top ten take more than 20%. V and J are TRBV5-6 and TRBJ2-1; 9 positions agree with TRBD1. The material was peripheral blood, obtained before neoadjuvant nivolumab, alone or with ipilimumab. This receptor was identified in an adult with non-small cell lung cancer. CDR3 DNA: TGTGCCAGCAGCAAAGGACAGGGGTGGGATGAGCAGTTCTTC. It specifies CASSKGQGWDEQFF.